The rows below give T cell receptor beta chains drawn from one sample of a study of blood T cell repertoires in COVID-19. Sequenced by immunoSEQ multiplex PCR; TCRdb stores in-frame clones only, minus some. The table lists approximately 470,000 clones, approximately 90% of them singletons. The sequenced sample was PBMCs or T cells enriched from blood (not recorded which). Receptors originate from a woman aged 18-29 years who had recovered from COVID-19. The CDR3 runs from the conserved cysteine through the conserved F or W. The D gene is left open where the match is weak. Size tells how often a clone was seen (once, few, many) or the class of an expanded clone, and some rows leave it out.

>TRBJ1-2|few|TRBV6-1|.
CASSETGFTGNGYTF
TGTGCCAGCAGTGAAACGGGTTTTACAGGGAATGGCTACACCTTC
>TRBJ2-2|.|TRBV24-1|TRBD2
CATSDPSGAAGELFF
TGTGCCACCAGTGATCCTAGCGGGGCGGCCGGGGAGCTGTTTTTT
>TRBJ2-1|.|TRBV5-1|.
CASSHQDSSYNEQFF
TGCGCCAGCAGCCATCAAGACAGCTCTTACAATGAGCAGTTCTTC
>TRBJ2-1|.|TRBV7-8|.
CASSLGTGGYGEQFF
TGTGCCAGCAGCCTAGGGACGGGCGGGTACGGTGAGCAGTTCTTC
>TRBJ2-7|.|TRBV5-4|TRBD1
CASSLPPGQGMNEQYF
TGTGCCAGCAGCTTACCTCCAGGACAGGGGATGAACGAGCAGTACTTC
>TRBJ1-2|.|TRBV3-1/TRBV3-2|.
CASSPLRGWTADGYTF
TGTGCCAGCAGCCCCCTAAGGGGGTGGACAGCGGATGGCTACACCTTC
>TRBJ1-5|.|TRBV28|.
CASSRTGSNQPQHF
TGTGCCAGCAGCCGTACAGGGTCGAACCAGCCCCAGCATTTT
>TRBJ1-2|.|TRBV19|TRBD1
CASSKNMRTGGKIYGYTF
TGTGCCAGTAGTAAGAATATGAGGACAGGGGGCAAGATCTATGGCTACACCTTC
>TRBJ1-1|few|TRBV11-2|TRBD1
CASSLTGVDTEAFF
TGTGCCAGCAGCTTGACAGGGGTGGACACTGAAGCTTTCTTT
>TRBJ1-1|.|TRBV12-3/TRBV12-4|.
CASSYTVNTEAFF
TGTGCCAGCAGCTATACCGTAAACACTGAAGCTTTCTTT
>TRBJ2-6|.|TRBV14|.
CASSRLSGANVLTF
TGTGCCAGCAGCCGGCTCTCTGGGGCCAACGTCCTGACTTTC
>TRBJ2-7|.|TRBV9|.
CASSAQANPSYEQYF
TGTGCCAGCAGCGCACAGGCTAACCCCTCCTACGAGCAGTACTTC
>TRBJ1-2|.|TRBV29-1|.
CSVLTSEDYGYTF
TGCAGCGTCCTCACCTCGGAGGACTATGGCTACACCTTC
>TRBJ2-1|.|TRBV29-1|.
CSAPRLAGQADEQFF
TGCAGCGCCCCCAGGTTGGCGGGTCAGGCGGATGAGCAGTTCTTC
>TRBJ2-7|.|TRBV12-2|.
CASRAGLAGAYYEQYF
TGTGCAAGTCGAGCCGGACTAGCGGGGGCTTATTACGAGCAGTACTTC
>TRBJ2-7|.|TRBV2|TRBD1
CASSVISGTGTTEQYF
TGTGCCAGCAGTGTGATCTCCGGGACAGGGACTACCGAGCAGTACTTC
>TRBJ1-2|few|TRBV7-5|.
CARSLGRTPEAYGYTF
TGTGCCAGAAGCTTAGGACGGACTCCAGAAGCTTATGGCTACACCTTC
>TRBJ2-5|.|TRBV11-2|TRBD2
CASSSSGEETQYF
TGTGCCAGCAGCTCTAGCGGGGAAGAGACCCAGTACTTC
>TRBJ2-5|.|TRBV13|.
CASRSAQETQYF
TGTGCCAGCAGGTCAGCGCAAGAGACCCAGTACTTC
>TRBJ2-3|many|TRBV10-3|TRBD1
CAIMTGGPDTQYF
TGTGCCATCATGACAGGGGGCCCAGATACGCAGTATTTT
>TRBJ2-3|.|TRBV3-1/TRBV3-2|TRBD1
CASSDAPGTGTDTQYF
TGTGCCAGCAGCGACGCCCCCGGGACAGGGACAGATACGCAGTATTTT
>TRBJ2-4|.|TRBV5-1|TRBD2
CASSLEPGRVPDKNIQYF
TGCGCCAGCAGCTTGGAGCCCGGGAGGGTACCCGACAAAAACATTCAGTACTTC
>TRBJ2-7|.|TRBV30|.
CAWREGIGDEQYF
TGTGCCTGGAGGGAGGGGATCGGCGACGAGCAGTACTTC
>TRBJ1-4|.|TRBV5-1|TRBD1
CASSPVGQNNEKLFF
TGCGCCAGCAGCCCCGTGGGACAGAATAATGAAAAACTGTTTTTT
>TRBJ2-1|.|TRBV15|.
CATSRPGDRDEQFF
TGTGCCACCAGCAGACCAGGGGATCGCGATGAGCAGTTCTTC
>TRBJ2-5|.|TRBV7-6|.
CASSNVRGAETQYF
TGTGCCAGCAGCAACGTCCGGGGGGCCGAGACCCAGTACTTC
>TRBJ1-6|.|TRBV15|TRBD1
CATSRDRWEVSPLHF
TGTGCCACCAGCAGGGACAGGTGGGAGGTTTCACCCCTCCACTTT
>TRBJ1-6|.|TRBV5-1|TRBD1
CASSFQTGDNSPLHF
TGCGCCAGCAGCTTTCAAACAGGGGATAATTCACCCCTCCACTTT
>TRBJ1-4|.|TRBV10-2|.
CASSEGGGEKLFF
TGCGCCAGCAGTGAAGGGGGAGGGGAAAAACTGTTTTTT
>TRBJ1-1|.|TRBV11-1|.
CASSLRTGAEAFF
TGTGCCAGCAGCCTCCGGACTGGGGCTGAAGCTTTCTTT
>TRBJ2-7|.|TRBV28|TRBD1
CASSLPGTGTYEQYF
TGTGCCAGCAGTTTGCCCGGGACAGGGACCTACGAGCAGTACTTC
>TRBJ2-5|.|TRBV28|TRBD1
CASPPGGPYRQETQYF
TGTGCCAGCCCACCAGGGGGCCCTTACCGGCAAGAGACCCAGTACTTC
>TRBJ1-6|.|TRBV10-3|.
CAIRSTTGSWENSPLHF
TGTGCCATCAGGTCGACCACAGGGTCTTGGGAAAATTCACCCCTCCACTTT
>TRBJ1-5|.|TRBV28|.
CASSPLQGPNQPQHF
TGTGCCAGCAGTCCTTTACAGGGACCCAATCAGCCCCAGCATTTT
>TRBJ1-2|.|TRBV5-1|.
CASSLQQGVLGYTF
TGCGCCAGCAGCTTGCAACAGGGAGTCTTAGGCTACACCTTC
>TRBJ2-3|.|TRBV5-4|.
CASSSGGAVEDTQYF
TGTGCCAGCAGCTCTGGGGGGGCCGTAGAGGATACGCAGTATTTT
>TRBJ2-3|.|TRBV9|.
CASSPRRSTDTQYF
TGTGCCAGCAGCCCCAGGCGCAGCACAGATACGCAGTATTTT
>TRBJ2-1|.|TRBV7-2|TRBD2
CASSLERAGGPRQFF
TGTGCCAGCAGCTTAGAGAGGGCGGGGGGGCCTCGGCAGTTCTTC
>TRBJ2-5|.|TRBV2|.
CASSEVNDQETQYF
TGTGCCAGCAGTGAAGTAAATGACCAAGAGACCCAGTACTTC
>TRBJ1-2|.|TRBV19|.
CASGLSGAAGYTF
TGTGCCAGTGGTCTATCAGGGGCGGCTGGCTACACCTTC
>TRBJ1-6|.|TRBV30|.
CAWAGSPNSPLHF
TGTGCCTGGGCAGGGTCTCCCAATTCACCCCTCCACTTT
>TRBJ1-2|.|TRBV2|TRBD1
CASSGDSTYGYTF
TGTGCCAGCAGTGGGGACAGTACCTATGGCTACACCTTC
>TRBJ1-2|.|TRBV5-1|.
CASSPETVKSYTF
TGCGCCAGCAGCCCCGAGACAGTAAAGAGCTACACCTTC
>TRBJ2-3|.|TRBV7-3|.
CASSLTGNLDTQYF
TGTGCCAGCAGCTTAACGGGCAACTTAGATACGCAGTATTTT
>TRBJ1-1|.|TRBV6-5|.
CASSYRPIQEGTEAFF
TGTGCCAGCAGTTACCGACCGATACAGGAGGGCACTGAAGCTTTCTTT
>TRBJ1-1|.|TRBV18|.
CASSPQGSAGTEAFF
TGTGCCAGCTCACCGCAGGGAAGTGCTGGCACTGAAGCTTTCTTT
>TRBJ1-1|.|TRBV5-1|.
CASSFNLQGNTEAFF
TGCGCCAGCAGCTTTAACCTTCAGGGGAACACTGAAGCTTTCTTT
>TRBJ1-2|.|TRBV7-8|TRBD1
CASSLGLGGGYGYTF
TGTGCCAGCAGCTTGGGATTAGGGGGCGGCTATGGCTACACCTTC
>TRBJ1-2|.|TRBV5-1|TRBD1
CASSSGQGSYGYTF
TGCGCCAGCAGCTCTGGACAGGGGAGCTATGGCTACACCTTC
>TRBJ1-5|.|TRBV5-1|TRBD1
CASSLGGQGAGQPQHF
TGCGCCAGCAGCTTGGGCGGACAGGGCGCAGGCCAGCCCCAGCATTTT
>TRBJ2-1|.|TRBV28|.
CASSFRESQFF
TGTGCCAGCAGTTTTCGAGAGTCCCAGTTCTTC